This T cell receptor (beta chain) was sequenced for a study of T cell repertoires in cytomegalovirus infection. Study details: Indications came from public TCR beta signatures; they pointed to CMV infection and to a matching HLA type. Whole-study findings and limits: The ex vivo response was dominated by HLA-C-restricted CMV-specific TCR beta clonotypes. Totalled public TCR beta family frequency picked out people who carried CMV plus the relevant HLA.

This clonotype was seen only a few times. What it binds is not known. The germline V gene has CDR1 MNHNS and CDR2 SASEGT. V was pared by 6 bases and J by 4 bases, with 18 bases between. The CDR3 length is 15 residues. One entry per CDR3 protein, called by TCRdb with MiXCR from the reads. Here the sample spans just over 300,000 distinct CDR3 sequences, 15% to 20% being singletons. This chain links TRBV6-1 with TRBJ2-5; possibly TRBD2 for D (6 bases). The specimen sequenced was PBMCs. The clonotype was recovered from a human donor in good health (CMV status not recorded). Some clones in this sample may be carry-over from other donors' samples. The CDR3 sequence: CASRPEGSHRETQYF. The CDR3 DNA sequence: TGTGCCAGCAGACCGGAGGGGTCCCATCGAGAGACCCAGTACTTC.